This T cell receptor (beta chain) was captured by sequencing in a study of cytomegalovirus exposure and HLA in healthy donors (dated by TCRdb to about 2017). About the investigation overall: An earlier analysis of 587 of the donors reported approximately 260 Gb of sequence data and around 100 million unique TCR beta sequences obtained from roughly 180 million T cells. Approximately 310 gigabases of sequencing data and around 90 million unique TCR sequences made up an early release that covered 500 to 650 HLA-typed donors. Among the roughly 380 genotyped donors, around 81% belonged to the genetic ancestry cluster associated with self-reported Caucasian donors. The study aimed to test whether cataloging public T cell receptors could reveal signatures of past pathogen exposure. Using immunosequencing, the study profiled T cell repertoires from some 670 subjects and related those repertoires to cytomegalovirus serostatus. Along with the roughly 700-subject first cohort, a separate validation cohort of over a hundred different subjects was used. The study combined high-throughput TCR immunosequencing, statistical association of individual TCRs with disease status, and machine learning to predict cytomegalovirus infection status. A later analysis re-analyzed previously published TCR beta repertoires from roughly 630 donors and added high-resolution HLA genotyping to study TCR occurrence patterns. In the later analysis, no new phenotypic data were used to find candidate immune exposures; instead, reliance was placed on TCR beta sequences and their occurrence across donors. An earlier analysis of some 600 of the donors applied high-throughput TCR beta sequencing to assess whether each TCR beta V gene segment acted as functional or pseudogenic. Alongside the repertoire data, information on donor age, sex, ethnicity and CMV serostatus was compiled. A later genetic analysis took genome-wide SNP genotypes for about 65% of the roughly 670 donors and used that subset as a discovery cohort. All discovery cohort repertoires had been generated on a single sequencing platform. Class I and class II HLA loci were covered by the typing at four-digit resolution. Typing coverage differed by locus: A, B, C, DRB1 and DQB1 were typed in about 629-630 donors, DQA1 in 522, DPA1 in around 580, and DPB1 in 400 to 480. About five DR-DQ haplotypes were handled as single units for association and clustering because linkage in the cohort was strong. On average, roughly 240,000 unique TCR beta nucleotide sequences were sequenced per donor among some 430 genotyped donors of the cohort, with roughly 18% of those sequences being non-productive.

Taken from the germline V gene, the CDR1 and CDR2 loops are SGDLS and YYNGEE. The CDR3 has 15 amino acids, counting the end cysteine and phenylalanine. This entry keeps only the CDR3 DNA: 45 bases, framed from base 1. V is cut by 0 bases and J by 3 bases, and the space between the germline ends is 10 bases. A word on this clone: Its antigen is still unknown. Per-base qualities were not stored, and no clone one base away is much larger.

Receptors were amplified or captured by the immunoSEQ multiplex PCR assay. For the multiplex PCR, a mixture combining 60 forward primers for TCR Vbeta segments and 13 reverse primers for TCR Jbeta segments was used. The CDR3 region of rearranged TCR beta genes was amplified from genomic DNA by a multiplex PCR assay. Amplified TCR beta libraries were sequenced as 87-base-pair reads on the Illumina HiSeq System. As for the authors' bioinformatics: A later analysis tallied roughly 78 million unique TCR beta chains across the 666 repertoires, and about 10 million of those chains were shared by two or more donors. Raw reads were error-corrected and collapsed into unique sequences by a nearest-neighbor algorithm in which closely related sequences were merged to remove PCR and sequencing errors. To assign V, D and J gene segments, CDR3 sequences were aligned to IMGT reference sequences. For a sequence to be retained, a match of at least six nucleotides to both a V gene segment and a J gene segment was required. A rearrangement counted as productive if the CDR3 had no stop codons and remained in frame with V and J, and every other rearrangement counted as non-productive. Following IMGT convention, CDR3 was defined as the stretch from the second conserved V-encoded cysteine to the conserved J-encoded phenylalanine. The earlier analysis of a few hundred of the donors excluded any sequence lacking an unambiguous match to a single V gene segment. An earlier analysis of around 600 of the donors classified V segments as functional when productive rearrangements were above 56.7% and as segregating when the standard deviation between donors was above 5%. To diagnose cytomegalovirus status from the catalog of TCR beta chain sequences, a statistical classification framework was built. In a later analysis, TCR nucleotide sequences were compared against IMGT/GENE-DB human TR gene sequences so that V and J genes could be assigned. A later analysis assigned CDR3 sequences and most-parsimonious VDJ recombination scenarios with the TCRdist pipeline. In a later analysis, each TCR beta chain was defined by its CDR3 amino acid sequence together with its V-gene family, and reads lacking a unique V-gene family were excluded. To address suspected cross-contamination and a sequencing artifact, a later analysis removed 592 highly shared, low-generation-probability nucleotide sequences. A later analysis calculated a clonal expansion index for each public chain from normalized within-repertoire ranks of inferred template counts. In a later analysis, generation probabilities were computed using a VDJ recombination model fitted to out-of-frame rearrangements, and the results were checked against IGoR. A later analysis scored TCR-TCR, TCR-HLA and TCR-CMV co-occurrence with hypergeometric tests, applying a repertoire-size bias correction to TCR pairs. To estimate false discovery rates, a later analysis permuted the HLA or CMV assignments 20 times. In a later analysis, co-occurring TCRs were grouped using DBSCAN, and TCRdist sequence similarity was added for clustering within HLA-allele-positive subsets. Co-occurrence clustering excluded repertoires with fewer than 30,000 or more than 120,000 public chains, plus five with anomalous nucleotide sharing. TCRdb retrieved this table from immuneACCESS and kept in-frame rearrangements only. Not all clones are present; in checked studies, unresolved V genes account for under half, and no reason is known for the remainder. That table is the source of V, J and clone size, and D and trimming were worked out from the DNA. Present in this sample are some 90,000 clones, around 74% of which were seen just once. Around 2% of the sample comes from the top ten.

The cohort consisted of 650 to 700 healthy bone marrow donors. At the time of sampling, every cohort member was nominally healthy, though immune exposures that went unrecorded were likely present. The donor tested CMV seronegative, placing the donor among the 350 to 400 seronegative members of the cohort. A peripheral blood sample was provided by each donor, and peripheral blood mononuclear cells were used for TCR beta sequencing. The Qiagen DNeasy Blood Extraction Kit was used to extract genomic DNA from the blood cell samples. Points the paper makes about the study in general: The cohort was sequenced for TCR beta chains only, and without alpha or paired-chain data the features that could be detected were limited. According to a later analysis, TCR association rates differed among HLA loci, with DRB1 alleles showing the most associated TCRs and HLA-C alleles showing the fewest. An association between a missense DCLRE1C variant and V-gene and J-gene trimming of TCR beta chains was found in a later genetic analysis and replicated in an independent cohort. Assigning TCR associations to individual alleles was difficult when HLA alleles, especially DR and DQ, strongly co-occurred. In vitro tests confirmed that a few of the cytomegalovirus-associated TCR beta chains recognize cytomegalovirus antigens. The study gave a list of around 170 TCR beta chains associated with cytomegalovirus. According to a later genetic analysis, donors in an Asian-associated ancestry cluster had fewer N-insertions in productive TCRs than the approximately 670-donor mean. The classifier was reported to diagnose cytomegalovirus status with high specificity and sensitivity in both the original cohort and the validation cohort. While some public TCRs were present in many individuals, most TCR sequences turned up only very rarely across donors. The 87-base-pair reads could not distinguish some IMGT-functional V segments, including TRBV6-2 and TRBV6-3, so those segments were excluded. The sequencing pipeline was judged likely to have produced a cluster of highly shared sequence variants as a technical artifact. Most CMV-associated TCR beta chains appeared to be HLA-restricted in a later analysis, and the HLA associations seemed to be driven largely by CMV exposure. Specific HLA alleles were associated with 16,951 TCR beta sequences at a false discovery rate of 0.05 in a later analysis. According to the authors, the approach could potentially be generalized to other disease states and immunological phenotypes. Correlated functional status among segregating V segments might be attributable to linkage disequilibrium, but an unknown experimental factor could not be ruled out. According to a later analysis, parvovirus B19, influenza, CMV and Epstein-Barr virus appeared linked to several top co-occurrence clusters. Because counts were too low, seventeen rarely observed V segments, including chromosome 9 orphons, were excluded from the earlier analysis of about 500 of the donors. Broadly in line with IMGT annotations, most TCR beta V segments showed up in productive rearrangements about 87% or about 30% of the time in an earlier analysis of 587 of the donors. The only immune exposure information available for the cohort was CMV serostatus. A further reported finding was that TCR beta sequences accurately predicted the HLA-A and HLA-B alleles for most subjects in the first cohort. In a later analysis, HLA-associated TCR beta chains were found to be more clonally expanded and to have lower generation probabilities than equally common non-associated chains. HLA typing was unavailable for some donors at each locus, so association tests used only the typed subset. Presence/absence analyses assumed roughly uniform sequencing depth across donors, an assumption that may not hold.

The clonotype comes from a boy aged 5-17 years in good health and CMV-seronegative. Sequenced input: PBMCs. The rearrangement combines TRBV9 with TRBJ1-5; the D gene cannot be named for sure. The nucleotide sequence is given as TGTGCCAGCAGCGTAGGAGACACCACCAATCAGCCCCAGCATTTT. This gives the protein CASSVGDTTNQPQHF.